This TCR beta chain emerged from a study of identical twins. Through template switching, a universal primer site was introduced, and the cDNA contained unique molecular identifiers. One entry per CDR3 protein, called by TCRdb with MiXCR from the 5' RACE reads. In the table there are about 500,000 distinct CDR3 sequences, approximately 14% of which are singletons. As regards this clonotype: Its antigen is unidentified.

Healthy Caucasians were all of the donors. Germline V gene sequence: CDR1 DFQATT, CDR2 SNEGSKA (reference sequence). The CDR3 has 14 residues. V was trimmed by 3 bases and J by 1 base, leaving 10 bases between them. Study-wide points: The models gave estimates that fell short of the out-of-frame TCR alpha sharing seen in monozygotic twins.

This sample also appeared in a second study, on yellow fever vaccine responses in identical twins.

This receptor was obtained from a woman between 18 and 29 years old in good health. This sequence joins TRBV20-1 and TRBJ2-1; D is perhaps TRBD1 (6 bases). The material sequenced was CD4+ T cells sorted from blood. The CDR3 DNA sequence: TGCAGTGCTAGCGGACAGAATTCCTACAATGAGCAGTTCTTC. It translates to CSASGQNSYNEQFF.